These T cell receptor beta chains were read from a single sample in a study of blood T cells in healthy people across ages. TCRdb recomputed calls from the 5' RACE reads with MiXCR, one row per CDR3 protein. Among fewer than 2 million distinct CDR3 sequences listed, roughly two fifths were seen once. Sequenced material: blood. The receptors stem from a human donor in good health. Both conserved end residues are part of each CDR3. D genes are given only for firm matches. Expanded clones are given a class, and other clones once, few, many or no size at all.

clone_size: -; d_call: -; j_call: TRBJ1-1; v_call: TRBV7-2; cdr3_aa: CASSFSRKSEAFF; cdr3_nt: TGTGCCAGCAGCTTTTCTAGAAAGTCTGAAGCTTTCTTT
clone_size: -; d_call: TRBD1; j_call: TRBJ1-1; v_call: TRBV7-2; cdr3_aa: CASSLANADRGEMNTEAFF; cdr3_nt: TGTGCCAGCAGCTTAGCGAACGCGGACAGGGGTGAAATGAACACTGAAGCTTTCTTT
clone_size: -; d_call: -; j_call: TRBJ1-1; v_call: TRBV14; cdr3_aa: CASSQDKAGQPNTEAFF; cdr3_nt: TGTGCCAGCAGCCAAGATAAGGCCGGACAGCCTAACACTGAAGCTTTCTTT
clone_size: few; d_call: -; j_call: TRBJ2-5; v_call: TRBV6-5; cdr3_aa: CASSYSTSLSRVQETQYF; cdr3_nt: TGTGCCAGCAGTTACTCGACGTCCCTAAGTCGAGTTCAAGAGACCCAGTACTTC
clone_size: -; d_call: -; j_call: TRBJ2-5; v_call: TRBV6-2/TRBV6-3; cdr3_aa: CASNPGTTYGQYF; cdr3_nt: TGTGCCAGCAATCCCGGGACAACATACGGGCAGTACTTC
clone_size: -; d_call: TRBD1; j_call: TRBJ2-4; v_call: TRBV6-2/TRBV6-3; cdr3_aa: CASSYAGQENIQYF; cdr3_nt: TGTGCCAGCAGTTACGCGGGACAGGAAAACATTCAGTACTTC
clone_size: -; d_call: TRBD2; j_call: TRBJ2-7; v_call: TRBV7-3; cdr3_aa: CASSRGLAGAGEEQYF; cdr3_nt: TGTGCCAGCAGCCGGGGACTAGCGGGTGCGGGTGAGGAGCAGTACTTC
clone_size: few; d_call: TRBD1; j_call: TRBJ1-6; v_call: TRBV6-5; cdr3_aa: CASSSRGYGNSPLHF; cdr3_nt: TGTGCCAGCAGTTCCAGGGGGTATGGGAATTCACCCCTCCACTTT
clone_size: few; d_call: TRBD1; j_call: TRBJ2-1; v_call: TRBV10-3; cdr3_aa: CAIRFSRTGFHNEQFF; cdr3_nt: TGTGCCATCAGATTTAGCAGGACAGGGTTTCACAATGAGCAGTTCTTC
clone_size: -; d_call: -; j_call: TRBJ2-1; v_call: TRBV7-9; cdr3_aa: CASGGWDKQFF; cdr3_nt: TGTGCCAGCGGAGGGTGGGATAAGCAGTTCTTC
clone_size: -; d_call: -; j_call: TRBJ1-1; v_call: TRBV5-1; cdr3_aa: CASSLQSGGPKEAFF; cdr3_nt: TGCGCCAGCAGCCTACAGTCGGGGGGGCCTAAGGAAGCTTTCTTT
clone_size: -; d_call: -; j_call: TRBJ2-7; v_call: TRBV7-9; cdr3_aa: CASSSTGQSAYEQYF; cdr3_nt: TGTGCCAGCAGCTCAACTGGACAGTCCGCCTACGAGCAGTACTTC
clone_size: -; d_call: -; j_call: TRBJ2-1; v_call: TRBV24-1; cdr3_aa: CATSDLRGDGYSYNEQFF; cdr3_nt: TGTGCCACCAGTGATTTACGCGGCGACGGTTACTCCTACAATGAGCAGTTCTTC
clone_size: few; d_call: -; j_call: TRBJ2-4; v_call: TRBV2; cdr3_aa: CASSEFVVGIQYF; cdr3_nt: TGTGCCAGCAGTGAATTCGTGGTTGGCATTCAGTACTTC
clone_size: -; d_call: -; j_call: TRBJ1-4; v_call: TRBV4-3; cdr3_aa: CASSQVTGYNEKLFF; cdr3_nt: TGCGCCAGCAGCCAAGTTACAGGCTATAATGAAAAACTGTTTTTT
clone_size: -; d_call: TRBD1; j_call: TRBJ2-1; v_call: TRBV12-3/TRBV12-4; cdr3_aa: CASSLGTGWNEQFF; cdr3_nt: TGTGCCAGCAGTTTAGGGACAGGGTGGAATGAGCAGTTCTTC
clone_size: many; d_call: -; j_call: TRBJ1-2; v_call: TRBV12-3/TRBV12-4; cdr3_aa: CASSLLPGGYTF; cdr3_nt: TGTGCCAGCAGTTTATTACCCGGTGGCTACACCTTC
clone_size: -; d_call: TRBD2; j_call: TRBJ2-1; v_call: TRBV4-3; cdr3_aa: CASSQDALAGGRNEQFF; cdr3_nt: TGCGCCAGCAGCCAAGACGCCCTAGCGGGGGGGCGGAATGAGCAGTTCTTC
clone_size: few; d_call: TRBD1; j_call: TRBJ1-1; v_call: TRBV7-2; cdr3_aa: CASSFSPGQRNTEAFF; cdr3_nt: TGTGCCAGCAGCTTTAGCCCGGGACAGCGGAACACTGAAGCTTTCTTT
clone_size: -; d_call: -; j_call: TRBJ2-2; v_call: TRBV20-1; cdr3_aa: CSARDPRTGGNEQYFGELFF; cdr3_nt: -
clone_size: -; d_call: TRBD2; j_call: TRBJ2-5; v_call: TRBV4-1; cdr3_aa: CASSQALAGGGRQETQYF; cdr3_nt: TGCGCCAGCAGCCAAGCACTAGCGGGGGGTGGCCGACAAGAGACCCAGTACTTC
clone_size: -; d_call: -; j_call: TRBJ1-4; v_call: TRBV29-1; cdr3_aa: CSVGEGLGAEKRFF; cdr3_nt: TGCAGCGTTGGGGAGGGCCTTGGGGCCGAAAAACGGTTTTTT
clone_size: -; d_call: -; j_call: TRBJ1-5; v_call: TRBV7-8; cdr3_aa: CASHQLYSNQPQHF; cdr3_nt: TGTGCCAGCCACCAGTTGTATAGCAATCAGCCCCAGCATTTT
clone_size: -; d_call: TRBD1; j_call: TRBJ2-5; v_call: TRBV28; cdr3_aa: CASSSTPPDRGETQYF; cdr3_nt: TGTGCCAGCAGTTCTACCCCTCCCGACAGGGGGGAGACCCAGTACTTC
clone_size: -; d_call: -; j_call: TRBJ1-1; v_call: TRBV6-2/TRBV6-3; cdr3_aa: CASSYSTQQGNTEAFF; cdr3_nt: TGTGCCAGCAGTTACTCGACCCAACAGGGGAACACTGAAGCTTTCTTT
clone_size: -; d_call: TRBD1; j_call: TRBJ2-7; v_call: TRBV20-1; cdr3_aa: CSAPLGQGNYEQYF; cdr3_nt: TGTAGTGCCCCACTGGGACAGGGGAACTACGAGCAGTACTTC
clone_size: -; d_call: TRBD1; j_call: TRBJ1-5; v_call: TRBV4-1; cdr3_aa: CASSQEQGARQPQHF; cdr3_nt: TGCGCCAGCAGCCAAGAGCAGGGGGCTCGTCAGCCCCAGCATTTT
clone_size: -; d_call: TRBD2; j_call: TRBJ2-1; v_call: TRBV6-2/TRBV6-3; cdr3_aa: CASSYLKRGGLNEQFF; cdr3_nt: TGTGCCAGCAGTTACCTCAAGCGGGGGGGCCTAAATGAGCAGTTCTTC
clone_size: -; d_call: TRBD1; j_call: TRBJ2-3; v_call: TRBV7-2; cdr3_aa: CASSRNGQGVDTQYF; cdr3_nt: TGTGCCAGCAGTCGAAATGGACAGGGCGTGGATACGCAGTATTTT
clone_size: -; d_call: -; j_call: TRBJ1-2; v_call: TRBV5-1; cdr3_aa: CAGSLGTLNYGYTF; cdr3_nt: TGCGCCGGCAGCTTGGGGACACTAAACTATGGCTACACCTTC
clone_size: few; d_call: -; j_call: TRBJ2-3; v_call: TRBV12-5; cdr3_aa: CASGASDQGLYSTDTQYF; cdr3_nt: TGTGCTAGTGGGGCCTCAGATCAGGGATTATATAGCACAGATACGCAGTATTTT
clone_size: few; d_call: -; j_call: TRBJ1-1; v_call: TRBV20-1; cdr3_aa: CSAGKWGDTEAFF; cdr3_nt: TGCAGTGCTGGGAAGTGGGGGGACACTGAAGCTTTCTTT
clone_size: many; d_call: TRBD2; j_call: TRBJ2-1; v_call: TRBV4-3; cdr3_aa: CASSPGRANEQFF; cdr3_nt: TGCGCCAGCAGCCCGGGGAGGGCCAATGAGCAGTTCTTC
clone_size: few; d_call: -; j_call: TRBJ2-1; v_call: TRBV12-3/TRBV12-4; cdr3_aa: CASSLRRQGNEQFF; cdr3_nt: TGTGCCAGCAGTTTAAGGAGGCAGGGGAATGAGCAGTTCTTC
clone_size: few; d_call: -; j_call: TRBJ2-1; v_call: TRBV20-1; cdr3_aa: CSANSGGHNEQFF; cdr3_nt: TGCAGTGCTAATAGCGGCGGACACAATGAGCAGTTCTTC
clone_size: -; d_call: -; j_call: TRBJ2-7; v_call: TRBV4-2; cdr3_aa: CASSQEILYEQYF; cdr3_nt: TGTGCCAGCAGCCAAGAGATCTTATACGAGCAGTACTTC
clone_size: -; d_call: -; j_call: TRBJ1-2; v_call: TRBV4-3; cdr3_aa: CASSQEAGISYGYTF; cdr3_nt: TGCGCCAGCAGCCAAGAGGCAGGGATAAGTTATGGCTACACCTTC
clone_size: many; d_call: -; j_call: TRBJ2-3; v_call: TRBV14; cdr3_aa: CASSLGRTSTDTQYF; cdr3_nt: TGTGCCAGCAGCCTCGGCAGAACTAGCACAGATACGCAGTATTTT
clone_size: -; d_call: -; j_call: TRBJ2-7; v_call: TRBV7-2; cdr3_aa: CASSLDWAASYEQYF; cdr3_nt: TGTGCCAGCAGCTTAGACTGGGCTGCTTCCTACGAGCAGTACTTC
clone_size: -; d_call: -; j_call: TRBJ1-4; v_call: TRBV28; cdr3_aa: CASSAGPLQATNEKLFF; cdr3_nt: TGTGCCAGCAGCGCTGGTCCCCTACAGGCAACTAATGAAAAACTGTTTTTT
clone_size: few; d_call: -; j_call: TRBJ1-6; v_call: TRBV7-2; cdr3_aa: CASSLGGRESSPLHF; cdr3_nt: TGTGCCAGCAGCTTAGGCGGCAGGGAATCTTCACCCCTCCACTTT
clone_size: few; d_call: TRBD2; j_call: TRBJ2-1; v_call: TRBV4-3; cdr3_aa: CASSQEIRLADGLGSYNEQFF; cdr3_nt: TGCGCCAGCAGCCAAGAGATAAGACTAGCGGACGGCCTCGGATCCTACAATGAGCAGTTCTTC
clone_size: -; d_call: -; j_call: TRBJ2-5; v_call: TRBV6-2/TRBV6-3; cdr3_aa: CASNGLLETQYF; cdr3_nt: TGTGCCAGCAACGGACTTTTGGAGACCCAGTACTTC
clone_size: many; d_call: -; j_call: TRBJ1-2; v_call: TRBV6-5; cdr3_aa: CASRSPGSYGYTF; cdr3_nt: TGTGCCAGCAGGTCCCCAGGGAGCTATGGCTACACCTTC
clone_size: few; d_call: -; j_call: TRBJ2-7; v_call: TRBV9; cdr3_aa: CASSVEGGNSYEQYF; cdr3_nt: TGTGCCAGCAGCGTAGAAGGGGGAAACTCCTACGAGCAGTACTTC
clone_size: -; d_call: TRBD1; j_call: TRBJ1-4; v_call: TRBV6-1; cdr3_aa: CASRPLFRGGSSTNEKLFF; cdr3_nt: TGTGCCAGCAGACCACTCTTCAGGGGGGGATCTTCAACTAATGAAAAACTGTTTTTT
clone_size: -; d_call: TRBD2; j_call: TRBJ2-1; v_call: TRBV12-3/TRBV12-4; cdr3_aa: CASWGLAGGISSYNEQFF; cdr3_nt: TGTGCCAGCTGGGGACTAGCGGGGGGGATTAGCTCCTACAATGAGCAGTTCTTC
clone_size: -; d_call: TRBD1; j_call: TRBJ2-1; v_call: TRBV29-1; cdr3_aa: CSVSGQRYNNEQFF; cdr3_nt: TGCAGCGTTTCGGGACAGCGTTACAACAATGAGCAGTTCTTC
clone_size: once; d_call: TRBD2; j_call: TRBJ2-1; v_call: TRBV11-1; cdr3_aa: CASSISGGNYNEQFF; cdr3_nt: TGTGCCAGCAGCATTAGCGGGGGAAACTACAATGAGCAGTTCTTC
clone_size: -; d_call: -; j_call: TRBJ2-7; v_call: TRBV20-1; cdr3_aa: CSADRNSYEQYF; cdr3_nt: TGCAGTGCTGACAGAAATTCCTACGAGCAGTACTTC
clone_size: -; d_call: -; j_call: TRBJ2-5; v_call: TRBV7-2; cdr3_aa: CASSFSSGGGQETQYF; cdr3_nt: TGTGCCAGCAGCTTCAGCTCGGGGGGCGGGCAAGAGACCCAGTACTTC
clone_size: -; d_call: -; j_call: TRBJ1-2; v_call: TRBV25-1; cdr3_aa: CASSESTALNYGYTF; cdr3_nt: TGTGCCAGCAGTGAGTCGACAGCCCTAAACTATGGCTACACCTTC
clone_size: many; d_call: -; j_call: TRBJ2-6; v_call: TRBV7-2; cdr3_aa: CASSLLGSGANVLTF; cdr3_nt: TGTGCCAGCAGCTTATTGGGGTCTGGGGCCAACGTCCTGACTTTC
clone_size: -; d_call: TRBD1; j_call: TRBJ1-5; v_call: TRBV20-1; cdr3_aa: CSADEGTENQPQHF; cdr3_nt: TGCAGTGCTGACGAAGGGACAGAGAATCAGCCCCAGCATTTT
clone_size: -; d_call: -; j_call: TRBJ2-5; v_call: TRBV7-2; cdr3_aa: CASSLGVGLRRETQYF; cdr3_nt: TGTGCCAGCAGCTTAGGAGTAGGGTTGAGGCGAGAGACCCAGTACTTC